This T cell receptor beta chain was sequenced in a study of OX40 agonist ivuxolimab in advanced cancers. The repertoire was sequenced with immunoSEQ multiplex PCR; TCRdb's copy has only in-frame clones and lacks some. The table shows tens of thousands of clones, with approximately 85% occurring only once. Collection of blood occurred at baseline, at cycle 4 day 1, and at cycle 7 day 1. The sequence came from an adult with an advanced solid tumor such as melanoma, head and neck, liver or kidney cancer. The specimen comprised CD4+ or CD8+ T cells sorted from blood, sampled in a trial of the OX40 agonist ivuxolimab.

Written as DNA, the CDR3 is TGTGCCATCCGACAGGAAACTTACGAGCAGTACTTC. Its translation is CAIRQETYEQYF. The rearrangement uses TRBV10-3 and TRBJ2-7, with TRBD1 as a possible D gene (6 bases). Trimming took off 8 bases at V and 4 bases at J, with 12 bases between the two ends. This CDR3 has 12 amino acids. CDR1 is ENHRY, CDR2 SYGVKD, per germline.